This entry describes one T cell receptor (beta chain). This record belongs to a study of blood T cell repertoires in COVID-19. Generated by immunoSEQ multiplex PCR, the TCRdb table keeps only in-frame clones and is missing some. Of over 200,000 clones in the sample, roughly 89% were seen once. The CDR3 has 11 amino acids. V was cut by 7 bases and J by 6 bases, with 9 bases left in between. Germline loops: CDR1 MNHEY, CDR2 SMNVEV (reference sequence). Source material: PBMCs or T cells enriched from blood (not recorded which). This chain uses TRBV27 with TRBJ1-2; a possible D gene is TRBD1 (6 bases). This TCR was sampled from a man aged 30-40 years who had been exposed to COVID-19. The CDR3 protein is CASMDSNGYTF. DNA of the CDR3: TGTGCCAGCATGGACAGTAATGGCTACACCTTC.